This T cell receptor beta chain was sequenced during a study of T cell responses to AZD1222 COVID-19 vaccine. Study results and caveats: Clonal diversity may have been underestimated in mostly white British donors.

A single count supports this clone. The antigen is undetermined. Sequencing was performed with immunoSEQ multiplex PCR; in TCRdb, only in-frame clones are kept and a portion is missing. Of 140,000 to 150,000 clones in the sample, roughly nine tenths are singletons; the top ten hold 6.5% to 8%. The sequenced sample was peripheral blood, obtained 28 days after the second dose of the MenACWY control vaccine. The clonotype comes from an adult who received the MenACWY meningococcal vaccine as a control.

CDR3 DNA sequence: TGTGCCAGCAGTACAACAGGGGTTCGGGTTGCAACTAATGAAAAACTGTTTTTT. Protein product: CASSTTGVRVATNEKLFF. The gene calls are TRBV28 and TRBJ1-4, with 7 positions matching TRBD1. Trimming cost V 5 bases and J 0 bases; bases outside gene matches: 12. The CDR3 loop spans 18 amino acids. The V gene's germline CDR1 is MDHEN and CDR2 SYDVKM.